These 29 T cell receptor beta chains were sequenced from one sample in a study of blood T cell repertoires in COVID-19. Method: immunoSEQ multiplex PCR; TCRdb's copy keeps in-frame clones and lacks some. The table shows about 210,000 clones, with roughly 82% occurring only once. Source material: peripheral blood. The receptor source for this set is a middle-aged woman with acute or convalescent COVID-19.

J is TRBJ1-5 and V is TRBV19; weak D call: TRBD1 (5 bases). The CDR3 contains 14 residues. The germline V gene has CDR1 LNHDA and CDR2 SQIVND (reference sequence). V shed 7 bases and J shed 1 base, with 11 bases lying between them. The CDR3 spells CASTGGRSNQPQHF. CDR3 DNA: TGTGCCAGTACCGGGGGGAGGAGCAATCAGCCCCAGCATTTT.

The V call is TRBV7-6, the J call TRBJ2-3, with D uncertain. The CDR3 extends over 15 amino acids. Trimming removed 1 base at V and 0 bases at J, with 8 bases between. Germline values: CDR1 SGHVS, CDR2 FNYEAQ. Written as DNA, the CDR3 is TGTGCCAGCAGCTTAGTTAGTCCTAGCACAGATACGCAGTATTTT. Translating it yields CASSLVSPSTDTQYF.

The V call is TRBV10-2, the J call TRBJ1-2, with D perhaps TRBD1 (5 bases). V lost 3 bases to trimming and J lost 8 bases, with 16 bases between them. The CDR3 contains 14 residues. Germline loops: CDR1 WSHSY, CDR2 SAAADI. The CDR3 nucleotides read TGCGCCAGCAGTGAAGGGCCAGGGAGGGAAGGCTACACCTTC. It codes for CASSEGPGREGYTF.

The CDR3, as DNA: TGTGCCAGCCCCCCCACGGGAGATACGCAGTATTTT. Residues: CASPPTGDTQYF. The V gene is TRBV6-4, the J gene TRBJ2-3, with no clear D. The CDR3 consists of 12 residues. The germline gives CDR1 MRHNA, CDR2 SNTAGT. V was pared by 8 bases and J by 5 bases, with 11 bases between.

The chain employs TRBV6-4 and TRBJ2-3; D call uncertain. The CDR3 spans 13 residues. V lost 4 bases to trimming and J lost 1 base, with 6 bases between them. CDR1 and CDR2 from the germline V gene are MRHNA and SNTAGT. In DNA, the CDR3 is TGTGCCAGCAGTGCCGCGGGCACAGATACGCAGTATTTT. Protein product: CASSAAGTDTQYF.

The chain has TRBV12-3 or TRBV12-4 and TRBJ2-1; D is unclear. The CDR3 spans 12 residues. V dropped 2 bases and J dropped 5 bases, with 4 bases sitting between them. The CDR3 sequence: CASSLSDNEQFF. CDR3 nucleotide sequence: TGTGCCAGCAGTTTATCAGACAATGAGCAGTTCTTC.

This chain uses TRBV4-1 with TRBJ2-1; weak D call: TRBD1 (6 bases). The V end lost 4 bases, the J end lost 10 bases, and 11 bases lay between the germline ends. The germline V gene has CDR1 MGHRA and CDR2 YSYEKL. The CDR3 length is 12 residues. The CDR3 region has the DNA TGCGCCAGCAGCCTAACCGACAGGGAGCAGTTCTTC. The encoded protein is CASSLTDREQFF.

The rearrangement uses TRBV18 and TRBJ2-2; 7 positions agree with TRBD1. The CDR3 spans 16 residues. V shed 4 bases, J shed 7 bases, and the junction held 12 bases outside the gene matches. Germline CDR1 reads KGHSH; CDR2 reads LQKENI. The CDR3 sequence: CASSLQGVNVGGELFF. The CDR3 DNA reads as TGTGCCAGCTCACTCCAGGGGGTCAATGTTGGCGGGGAGCTGTTTTTT.

The V gene is TRBV7-2, the J gene TRBJ1-2; 8 nucleotides match TRBD1. Trimming took 1 base from V and 8 from J; bases not matched to a gene: 15. Germline CDR1 is SGHTA and CDR2 is FQGNSA. This CDR3 has 17 residues. CDR3 in DNA: TGTGCCAGCAGCTTAGATTGGCCGACAGGGGAGTCGGGAGGCTACACCTTC. Protein: CASSLDWPTGESGGYTF.

This clone turned up a few times. J is TRBJ1-6 and V is TRBV2; TRBD1 aligns across 7 bases. The CDR3 has 15 amino acids. Germline trimming cut 7 bases from V and 10 bases from J; bases unmatched to any gene: 13. The germline gives CDR1 SNHLY, CDR2 FYNNEI. Here the CDR3 reads CASTPRGRGDSPLHF. CDR3 DNA: TGTGCCAGCACCCCGCGGGGCAGGGGGGACTCACCCCTCCACTTT.

The gene calls are TRBV7-7 and TRBJ2-2; no firm D call. The V and J ends lost 5 bases and 4 bases respectively, with 8 bases between them. This CDR3 has 13 amino acids. Germline CDR1 is SSHAT and CDR2 is FNYEAQ (reference sequence). The chain's CDR3 is CASSPQLTGELFF. DNA for the CDR3: TGTGCCAGCAGCCCCCAACTCACCGGGGAGCTGTTTTTT.

This clone was counted between two and nine times. This sequence joins TRBV3-1 (or the pseudogene TRBV3-2) and TRBJ2-1; 11 bases match TRBD2. The CDR3 covers 15 residues. Trimming took 4 bases from V and 7 from J; bases not matched to a gene: 6. Germline V gene lookup returns CDR1 LGHDT and CDR2 YNNKEL (reference sequence). CDR3 coding DNA: TGTGCCAGCAGCCCACTAGCGGGAGTACGTAATGAGCAGTTCTTC. It is translated as CASSPLAGVRNEQFF.

Only a few counts were recorded for this clone. The chain employs TRBV30 and TRBJ1-2; TRBD1 is a possible D gene (6 bases). The CDR3 totals 13 residues. From germline, CDR1 is GTSNPN and CDR2 SVGIG (reference sequence). V lost 1 base and J lost 6, with 12 bases in between. CDR3 protein: CAWSETGSHGYTF. CDR3 nucleotide sequence: TGTGCCTGGAGTGAAACAGGGTCCCATGGCTACACCTTC.

This clone was seen a single time. The V gene is TRBV3-1 (or the pseudogene TRBV3-2), the J gene TRBJ2-2; maybe TRBD2 (5 bases). Germline V gene lookup returns CDR1 LGHDT and CDR2 YNNKEL (reference sequence). V was cut by 0 bases and J by 2 bases, with 13 bases left in between. The CDR3 spans 17 residues. The CDR3 coding sequence is TGTGCCAGCAGCCAAGATATCCCGGGAACTAACACCGGGGAGCTGTTTTTT. Translating it yields CASSQDIPGTNTGELFF.

The CDR3 spells CASSLLLAPTDTQYF. The CDR3 bases are TGTGCCAGCAGCCTCCTACTAGCGCCAACAGATACGCAGTATTTT. The chain carries TRBV7-9 and TRBJ2-3; 7 nucleotides match TRBD2. CDR1 is SEHNR and CDR2 is FQNEAQ in the germline V gene (reference sequence). The V and J ends lost 5 bases and 3 bases, in that order; junction bases with no gene match: 8. CDR3 size: 15 residues.

The chain has TRBV27 and TRBJ2-1; 7 bases agree with TRBD2. There are 16 residues in the CDR3. CDR1 and CDR2 (germline): MNHEY, SMNVEV (reference sequence). Trimming took 3 bases from V and 6 from J; bases not matched to a gene: 11. CDR3: CASSLIGRALGNEQFF. The CDR3 DNA sequence: TGTGCCAGCAGTTTGATTGGGAGGGCCCTCGGCAATGAGCAGTTCTTC.

V and J are TRBV30 and TRBJ2-3, with TRBD1 matching over 10 bases. The CDR3 loop spans 15 amino acids. J lost 4 bases, V lost 0 bases, and 4 bases had no gene match. CDR1 is GTSNPN, CDR2 SVGIG, per germline (reference sequence). The CDR3 nucleotides read TGTGCCTGGAGTGTGGCGGGACAGGGGCCAGATACGCAGTATTTT. Protein sequence: CAWSVAGQGPDTQYF.

This sequence joins TRBV5-5 and TRBJ1-1; TRBD1 agrees at 9 bases. The CDR3 spans 16 residues. Trimming at V came to 5 bases and at J to 3 bases, leaving 11 bases not matched to a gene. CDR1 is SGHKS, CDR2 YYEKEE, per germline (reference sequence). CDR3 bases: TGTGCCAGCAGTGGACAGGGGATTGGAGTGGACACTGAAGCTTTCTTT. This translates into CASSGQGIGVDTEAFF. Drawing the rest from reference TRBV5-5 and TRBJ1-1, the complete variable domain is DAGVTQSPTHLIKTRGQQVTLRCSPISGHKSVSWYQQVLGQGPQFIFQYYEKEERGRGNFPDRFSARQFPNYSSELNVNALLLGDSALYLCASSGQGIGVDTEAFFGQGTRLTVV.

J is TRBJ1-2 and V is TRBV30; 9 nucleotides agree with TRBD1. Germline trimming cut 3 bases from V and 4 bases from J; bases unmatched to any gene: 3. CDR1 is GTSNPN, CDR2 SVGIG, per germline (reference sequence). The CDR3 has 13 amino acids. Here the CDR3 reads CAWRKGQGYGYTF. CDR3 sequence (DNA): TGTGCCTGGAGAAAGGGACAGGGCTATGGCTACACCTTC.

J is TRBJ2-1 and V is TRBV7-2; D possibly corresponds to TRBD2 (5 bases). CDR1 is SGHTA and CDR2 is FQGNSA in the germline V gene. V was shortened by 1 base and J by 5 bases, with 9 bases between the two germline ends. The CDR3 has 14 residues. The CDR3 loop is CASSLGPGNNEQFF. CDR3 nucleotide sequence: TGTGCCAGCAGCTTAGGTCCGGGGAACAATGAGCAGTTCTTC.

Here the CDR3 reads CASSARQGASNSPLHF. In DNA form, the CDR3 reads TGTGCCAGCAGCGCTCGACAGGGGGCGAGTAATTCACCCCTCCACTTT. The genes are TRBV9 and TRBJ1-6; TRBD1 aligns across 10 bases. J gave up 6 bases and V 3 bases, and 6 bases lay outside the gene matches. Germline CDR1 SGDLS, CDR2 YYNGEE. This CDR3 is built from 16 residues.

The chain links TRBV30 to TRBJ1-1, with 7 positions matching TRBD1. There are 12 residues in the CDR3. Germline CDR1 and CDR2: GTSNPN and SVGIG (reference sequence). The J segment lost 1 base and the V segment lost 7 bases, leaving 3 bases of the junction unmatched. This CDR3 reads CAYGTANTEAFF. CDR3 sequence (DNA): TGTGCCTACGGGACAGCGAACACTGAAGCTTTCTTT.

CDR3 protein: CASSDESSGGTGELFF. In DNA, the CDR3 is TGTGCCAGCAGTGACGAGTCTAGCGGGGGGACCGGGGAGCTGTTTTTT. The chain combines TRBV25-1 with TRBJ2-2, with 11 bases identical to TRBD2. CDR1 MGHDK and CDR2 SYGVNS come from the germline V gene. The CDR3 runs to 16 residues. V dropped 3 bases and J dropped 5; count of bases not matched to a gene: 5. The entire variable domain, with the rest obtained from reference TRBV25-1 and TRBJ2-2, is as follows: EADIYQTPRYLVIGTGKKITLECSQTMGHDKMYWYQQDPGMELHLIHYSYGVNSTEKGDLSSESTVSRIRTEHFPLTLESARPSHTSQYLCASSDESSGGTGELFFGEGSRLTVL.

The chain carries TRBV27 and TRBJ1-2; D unresolved. This CDR3 comprises 12 residues. With 5 bases removed from V and 8 bases from J, the gap between germline ends came to 12 bases. The V gene's germline CDR1 is MNHEY and CDR2 SMNVEV (reference sequence). The DNA of the CDR3 is TGTGCCAGCAGTCCCTCGGGGTGGGGCTACACCTTC. Encoded protein: CASSPSGWGYTF.

The rearrangement uses TRBV6-5 and TRBJ2-5; 7 positions agree with TRBD1. Losses at the gene ends were 6 bases for V and 1 base for J; bases not matched to a gene: 5. This CDR3 has 14 amino acids. The V gene's germline CDR1 is MNHEY and CDR2 SVGAGI. Written as DNA, the CDR3 is TGTGCCAGCAGGAGGGGACAGATCCAAGAGACCCAGTACTTC. This codes for CASRRGQIQETQYF.

As DNA, the CDR3 is TGTGCCAGCAGCTTACGTTCGGGAATCGGAACCACTGAAGCTTTCTTT. Translation: CASSLRSGIGTTEAFF. The V and J genes are TRBV5-5 and TRBJ1-1; D uncertain. This CDR3 has 16 residues. Germline lookup yields CDR1 SGHKS and CDR2 YYEKEE (reference sequence). V was clipped by 2 bases and J by 4 bases, with 18 bases between them.

The chain is built from TRBV27 and TRBJ2-7; 7 bases fit TRBD2. Germline trimming cut 8 bases from V and 1 base from J; bases unmatched to any gene: 11. The length of the CDR3 is 15 residues. Germline V lookup: CDR1 MNHEY, CDR2 SMNVEV (reference sequence). CDR3 sequence reads: CASRYAGGSSYEQYF. CDR3 DNA sequence: TGTGCCAGCCGGTATGCTGGCGGGAGTTCCTACGAGCAGTACTTC.

This clone appeared once. The chain employs TRBV27 and TRBJ2-7, with TRBD2 identical over 13 bases. J gave up 0 bases and V 4 bases, and 6 bases lay outside the gene matches. The CDR3 consists of 17 residues. The germline V gene has CDR1 MNHEY and CDR2 SMNVEV (reference sequence). The CDR3 nucleotides are TGTGCCAGCAGTTCCGGGACTAGCGGGACGAGCTCCTACGAGCAGTACTTC. Encoded protein: CASSSGTSGTSSYEQYF.

The chain combines TRBV11-2 with TRBJ2-7; D remains ambiguous. Trimming cost V 3 bases and J 3 bases, with 9 bases left between them. CDR1 is SGHAT, CDR2 FQNNGV, per germline. The CDR3 contains 13 residues. CDR3 in DNA: TGTGCCAGCAGCTTCGGTCTGAACTACGAGCAGTACTTC. Translation: CASSFGLNYEQYF.